This TCR beta chain comes out of a study of T-cell reconstitution after alpha-beta-depleted transplantation in children. In this sample, this clonotype turned up a few times. Germline V gene sequence: CDR1 DFQATT, CDR2 SNEGSKA (reference sequence). This CDR3 comprises 14 residues. With 4 bases removed from V and 5 bases from J, the gap between germline ends came to 17 bases. Preparation of the TCRbeta library used unique molecular identifiers. MiXCR, applied by TCRdb to the PCR reads, yields one record per CDR3 protein. The sample lists some 200,000 distinct CDR3 sequences; approximately 9.5% were seen once.

The clonotype comes from a human donor who donated a stem cell graft to a child with acute lymphoblastic leukemia. The chain is built from TRBV20-1 and TRBJ1-1; D perhaps matches TRBD1 (5 bases). Sample: PBMCs from the stem cell graft donor, taken from the stem cell graft. CDR3 in DNA: TGCAGTGCTATCTCTTCGGGGGATTTGACTGAAGCTTTCTTT. Protein product: CSAISSGDLTEAFF.